This T cell receptor beta chain is from a study of cytomegalovirus exposure and HLA in healthy donors. Findings and caveats of the study: Certain indistinguishable V segments, among them TRBV6-2 and TRBV6-3, were excluded. In a later analysis, the majority of CMV-associated beta chains seemingly showed HLA restriction. In most subjects, TCR beta sequences reportedly gave accurate predictions of HLA-A and HLA-B alleles.

The germline CDR1 and CDR2 sequences are MDHEN and SYDVKM. Trimming cost V 1 base and J 7 bases, with 20 bases left between them. The CDR3 totals 18 residues. This clone showed up just once. Antigen unknown. Researchers ran the PCR with 60 Vbeta and 13 Jbeta primers. Per the original methods: Later, an analysis found around 77 million unique TCR beta chains, and about 10 million of these were shared. Clones were read by immunoSEQ multiplex PCR, and TCRdb kept only the in-frame ones, dropping some. For V, J and clone size, that table is used; D and trimming come from the DNA. The sample includes about 150,000 clones, roughly 80% of them seen just once.

The TCR comes from a man between 18 and 29 years old in good health and CMV-seronegative. This chain connects TRBV28 to TRBJ2-6; tentatively, D is TRBD1 (5 bases). The sequencing input was PBMCs. The CDR3 DNA follows: TGTGCCAGCAGTTTATCAGGTCTGGGGCCCCTCGGAGCCAACGTCCTGACTTTC. Its protein product is CASSLSGLGPLGANVLTF. The whole variable domain, remainder taken from reference TRBV28 and TRBJ2-6, is DVKVTQSSRYLVKRTGEKVFLECVQDMDHENMFWYRQDPGLGLRLIYFSYDVKMKEKGDIPEGYSVSREKKERFSLILESASTNQTSMYLCASSLSGLGPLGANVLTFGAGSRLTVL.